What follows describes a single TCR beta chain. Antigen specificity is unknown. Germline CDR1 is SGHAT and CDR2 is FQDESV (reference sequence). The CDR3 loop spans 14 amino acids. The V and J ends lost 6 bases and 4 bases respectively, with 12 bases between them. The sample is drawn from a study of cytomegalovirus exposure and HLA in healthy donors. Study findings and constraints: It is likely that the observed cluster of highly shared sequence variants was a sequencing artifact. Presence/absence results assume similar sequencing depth per donor, which may not hold. TCR beta chain V- and J-gene trimming was linked, in a later analysis, to a missense variant in DCLRE1C.

The PCR used 60 Vbeta and 13 Jbeta primers. Clones were sequenced by immunoSEQ multiplex PCR, and TCRdb holds only the in-frame ones, with some missing. The table lists under 150,000 clones, 60% to 80% of them singletons. The sequence came from a woman aged 25 to 45 in good health and CMV-seronegative. Sequencing used PBMCs. The rearrangement uses TRBV11-1 and TRBJ2-2; weak D call: TRBD2 (6 bases). CDR3 in DNA: TGTGCCAGCAGTCGAACGGGGGTCACCGGGGAGCTGTTTTTT. Amino acid sequence: CASSRTGVTGELFF.